These 19 T cell receptor beta chains came from one sample sequenced in a study of T cells in Graves' hyperthyroidism and ophthalmopathy. Amplification targeted TCR beta CDR3 regions from RNA transcripts. First-round RT-PCR of the TCR CDR3 relied on the HTBI primer set. Using its own MiXCR run on the multiplex PCR reads, TCRdb lists one record per CDR3 protein. This table has roughly 640,000 distinct CDR3 sequences, about a sixth appearing once. The material sequenced was blood. The receptors were sampled from a middle-aged woman with Graves' ophthalmopathy.

V and J are TRBV3-1 and TRBJ2-1, with a tentative D call TRBD1 (5 bases). Germline-derived CDR1 and CDR2 are LGHDT and YNNKEL (reference sequence). There are 16 residues in the CDR3. Trimming stripped 0 bases from V and 4 bases from J, with 13 bases between. The CDR3 here is CASSQEGRRVYNEQFF. The CDR3 DNA is TGTGCCAGCAGCCAAGAGGGGCGCAGGGTTTACAATGAGCAGTTCTTC.

A few counts support this clonotype. J is TRBJ1-2 and V is TRBV2; D not resolved. CDR1 SNHLY and CDR2 FYNNEI come from the germline V gene. The V end lost 6 bases, the J end lost 4 bases, and 18 bases lay between the germline ends. The CDR3 runs to 15 residues. The CDR3 here is CASSAHTTLGYGYTF. CDR3 in DNA: TGTGCCAGCAGCGCTCACACCACTTTAGGCTATGGCTACACCTTC.

This clonotype was seen a handful of times. The J gene is TRBJ2-2, the V gene TRBV5-1; D remains unclear. With 2 bases removed from V and 1 base from J, the gap between germline ends came to 12 bases. CDR3 length: 16 amino acids. Per germline, CDR1 SGHRS and CDR2 YFSETQ. The CDR3 spells CASSLEGPLNTGELFF. DNA for the CDR3: TGCGCCAGCAGCTTAGAAGGACCGTTGAACACCGGGGAGCTGTTTTTT.

The table lists this clonotype with a count of one. The J gene is TRBJ2-3, the V gene TRBV6-1; 7 nucleotides line up with TRBD1. The CDR3 runs 14 residues. Germline V lookup: CDR1 MNHNS, CDR2 SASEGT. V trimming: 7 bases; J trimming: 2 bases; junction bases outside the gene matches: 6. The CDR3 loop is CASNPGGPTDTQYF. The CDR3 DNA reads TGTGCCAGCAACCCAGGGGGTCCCACAGATACGCAGTATTTT.

This clonotype was seen ten or more times. This sequence joins TRBV12-3 or TRBV12-4 and TRBJ2-1, with 14 bases lining up with TRBD2. Unmatched junction bases numbered 15, after V lost 6 bases and J lost 5 bases. The CDR3 has 19 amino acids. The CDR3 bases are TGTGCCAGCAGGGCCGGGACTAGCGGGAGTGGTCCCACTAACAATGAGCAGTTCTTC. Translation: CASRAGTSGSGPTNNEQFF.

The rearrangement uses TRBV29-1 and TRBJ1-1; no definite D call. V was trimmed by 0 bases and J by 0 bases, leaving 5 bases between them. Germline V gives CDR1 SQVTM, CDR2 ANQGSEA. The length of the CDR3 is 13 residues. This CDR3 is CSVEDTVNTEAFF. The CDR3 nucleotides read TGCAGCGTTGAAGATACAGTGAACACTGAAGCTTTCTTT.

In this sample, this clonotype turned up many times. J is TRBJ1-2 and V is TRBV3-1, with D perhaps TRBD1 (5 bases). Germline CDR1 reads LGHDT; CDR2 reads YNNKEL (reference sequence). The CDR3 spans 13 residues. V was clipped by 1 base and J by 6 bases, with 9 bases between them. The CDR3 sequence is CASSQGGEHGYTF. As DNA, the CDR3 is TGTGCCAGCAGCCAAGGAGGGGAGCATGGCTACACCTTC.

V and J are TRBV24-1 and TRBJ1-1; D is unresolved. Trimming cost V 9 bases and J 1 base, with 11 bases left between them. The CDR3 totals 13 residues. Germline CDR1 KGHDR, CDR2 SFDVKD. The CDR3 DNA follows: TGTGCCACCCGAAGCCAGCAGAACACTGAAGCTTTCTTT. This gives the protein CATRSQQNTEAFF.

A word on this clonotype: An end of the junction differs from the germline gene, which may be a read error. This chain links TRBV11-2 with TRBJ1-1, with D unclear. Germline loops: CDR1 SGHAT, CDR2 FQNNGV. The CDR3 contains 13 residues. The CDR3 loop is CANSRLTNTEAFF. CDR3 sequence (DNA): TGTGCCAACAGCCGCCTTACCAACACTGAAGCTTTCTTT. The full variable domain, completed using reference TRBV11-2 and TRBJ1-1, is EAGVAQSPRYKIIEKRQSVAFWCNPISGHATLYWYQQILGQGPKLLIQFQNNGVVDDSQLPKDRFSAERLKGVDSTLKIQPAKLEDSAVYLCANSRLTNTEAFFGQGTRLTVV.

This clonotype has a count of ten or more. The gene calls are TRBV5-1 and TRBJ1-1; D might be TRBD1 (6 bases). Per the germline V gene, CDR1 is SGHRS and CDR2 is YFSETQ. The CDR3 contains 14 residues. V was clipped by 4 bases and J by 1 base, with 11 bases between them. This CDR3 is CASSRGQPNTEAFF. The CDR3 DNA follows: TGCGCCAGCAGCCGAGGACAGCCGAACACTGAAGCTTTCTTT.

The chain recombines TRBV11-2 with TRBJ2-3; 12 bases line up with TRBD2. Germline V gene sequence: CDR1 SGHAT, CDR2 FQNNGV. The CDR3 is 16 amino acids. The J segment lost 4 bases and the V segment lost 5 bases, leaving 7 bases of the junction unmatched. This CDR3 is CASSAWLAGGPDTQYF. In nucleotides, the CDR3 is TGTGCCAGCAGCGCTTGGCTAGCGGGGGGGCCAGATACGCAGTATTTT.

This clonotype has at least ten counts. This chain connects TRBV27 to TRBJ2-1; the D is unclear. Germline V CDR1 and CDR2: MNHEY, SMNVEV (reference sequence). The CDR3 totals 12 residues. V was pared by 7 bases and J by 7 bases, with 11 bases between. DNA for the CDR3: TGTGCCAGCAACAACCCGATGAATGAGCAGTTCTTC. It yields the protein CASNNPMNEQFF.

At least ten counts were recorded for this clonotype. A junction boundary mismatches the germline segment, possibly from a read error. The chain has TRBV20-1 and TRBJ2-5; D is unclear. The germline V gene has CDR1 DFQATT and CDR2 SNEGSKA (reference sequence). The CDR3 sequence is 10 residues long. Written as DNA, the CDR3 is TGCAGTGCTCGAGAGGAGACCCAGTACTTC. It encodes CSAREETQYF.

The chain joins TRBV6-1 to TRBJ2-2; 7 bases line up with TRBD2. The CDR3 is 16 residues long. Trimming at V came to 6 bases and at J to 6 bases, leaving 13 bases not matched to a gene. Germline CDR1 MNHNS, CDR2 SASEGT. The CDR3 bases are TGTGCCAGCAGCCGAATTATTCATGCGGGGGCCGGGGAGCTGTTTTTT. Amino acids: CASSRIIHAGAGELFF.

The rearrangement uses TRBV7-9 and TRBJ2-1; TRBD1 aligns across 7 bases. The CDR3 has 15 residues. V shed 5 bases, J shed 7 bases, and the junction held 11 bases outside the gene matches. Germline CDR1 is SEHNR and CDR2 is FQNEAQ (reference sequence). This CDR3 reads CASSVGTEDWNEQFF. The CDR3 DNA is TGTGCCAGCAGCGTTGGGACAGAGGATTGGAATGAGCAGTTCTTC.

The genes are TRBV28 and TRBJ1-1; TRBD1 aligns across 7 bases. The trim removed 6 bases at V and 0 bases at J, leaving 7 bases unmatched. The CDR3 runs 15 residues. CDR1 and CDR2 from the germline V gene are MDHEN and SYDVKM. This CDR3 reads CASRWADRVNTEAFF. CDR3 DNA sequence: TGTGCCAGCAGATGGGCCGACAGGGTGAACACTGAAGCTTTCTTT.

This clonotype came up a few times. The chain carries TRBV2 and TRBJ1-4, with 8 bases fitting TRBD1. Per germline, CDR1 SNHLY and CDR2 FYNNEI. Trimming took 8 bases from V and 8 from J; bases not matched to a gene: 7. The CDR3 length is 13 residues. The CDR3 protein is CASEWTGREKLFF. The CDR3 DNA sequence: TGTGCCAGCGAGTGGACAGGGCGAGAAAAACTGTTTTTT.

The chain recombines TRBV5-1 with TRBJ2-2, with 9 bases aligning to TRBD1. CDR1 SGHRS and CDR2 YFSETQ come from the germline V gene. The CDR3 sequence is 16 residues long. V dropped 3 bases and J dropped 6; count of bases not matched to a gene: 9. The CDR3 DNA sequence: TGCGCCAGCAGCTCGGGGACAGGGACGCTTGCCGGGGAGCTGTTTTTT. This sequence encodes CASSSGTGTLAGELFF.

This clonotype was seen at least ten times. The rearrangement joins TRBV11-2 to TRBJ1-1; TRBD1 agrees at 7 bases. Germline-derived CDR1 and CDR2 are SGHAT and FQNNGV. The CDR3 totals 14 residues. J was trimmed by 9 bases and V by 8 bases; bases with no gene match: 15. The CDR3, as DNA: TGTGCCAGCGCTAGGACCGAACAGGGGTGGAAAGCTTTCTTT. It is translated as CASARTEQGWKAFF.